This TCR beta chain was sequenced during a study of T-cell reconstitution after alpha-beta-depleted transplantation in children. TCRbeta library construction was performed incorporating unique molecular identifiers. TCRdb independently ran MiXCR on the PCR reads; one entry per CDR3 protein. The repertoire has approximately 590,000 distinct CDR3 sequences, more than 9% of them found once; the top ten carry 4% to 5%. This clonotype originated in a human donor who donated a stem cell graft to a child with acute myeloid leukemia. The sample was PBMCs from the stem cell graft donor, taken from the stem cell graft.

CDR3 bases: TGTGCCCTCAGTCCACATTCGGGACAGGGGGCTTCTGGGGCCAACGTCCTGACTTTC. The encoded protein is CALSPHSGQGASGANVLTF. The V gene is TRBV12-3 or TRBV12-4, the J gene TRBJ2-6, with 12 bases matching TRBD1. The V segment lost 11 bases and the J segment 1 base; nucleotides outside the gene matches: 15. This CDR3 region has 19 residues.